This TCR beta chain derives from a study of blood T cell repertoires in COVID-19. Study in general: There were acute and convalescent COVID-19 samples, and they came from the United States, Italy and Spain. PBMCs, B-cell-depleted T cells, or T cells were the source of the cDNA or gDNA that made up the material.

CDR1 is SGHAT, CDR2 FQNNGV, per germline. V shed 6 bases and J 6 bases; nucleotides not matched to a gene: 14. The CDR3 runs to 17 residues. Profiling relied on immunoSEQ multiplex PCR, and the TCRdb table lists in-frame clones only, not all of them. The repertoire holds around 330,000 clones, with under 90% as singletons. Material: PBMCs or T cells enriched from blood (not recorded which). The J gene is TRBJ2-1, the V gene TRBV11-2, with 10 bases fitting TRBD2. This clonotype was sampled from a man in his sixties who had recovered from COVID-19. The CDR3 nucleotides read TGTGCCAGCAGACCGATACTAGTTAGCGGGAGGATCAATGAGCAGTTCTTC. Amino acid sequence: CASRPILVSGRINEQFF.